These T cell receptor beta chains were read from a single sample in a study of OX40 agonist ivuxolimab in advanced cancers. The data were produced by immunoSEQ multiplex PCR, yet TCRdb's version contains in-frame clones alone and is incomplete. In the table there are roughly 26,000 clones, 70% to 90% of which are singletons. Material: CD4+ or CD8+ T cells sorted from blood, obtained in a trial of the OX40 agonist ivuxolimab. Receptor source: an adult with an advanced solid tumor such as melanoma, head and neck, liver or kidney cancer. CDR3s leave out the opening cysteine and the closing phenylalanine or tryptophan.

v_gene: TRBV4-1; CDR3aa: ASSQDRWDRTLETQY
v_gene: TRBV27; CDR3aa: ASSFGRWDEQF
v_gene: TRBV19; CDR3aa: ASRVRSAAGEKLF
v_gene: TRBV28; CDR3aa: ASTLPGQGYNEQF
v_gene: TRBV27; CDR3aa: ASGTPTGELF
v_gene: TRBV6-5; CDR3aa: ASSHRGPEGTEAF
v_gene: TRBV27; CDR3aa: ASSPTGTPYEQY
v_gene: TRBV10-2; CDR3aa: ASRARSSYEQY
v_gene: TRBV27; CDR3aa: ASSPGLAGDNEQF
v_gene: TRBV29-1; CDR3aa: SGLENTEAF
v_gene: TRBV6-1; CDR3aa: ATWGLAGGPYEQY
v_gene: TRBV14; CDR3aa: ASSQDLSGEIQETQY
v_gene: TRBV5-4; CDR3aa: ASSSGLAGPDTQY
v_gene: TRBV27; CDR3aa: ASSLSNNYGYT
v_gene: TRBV2; CDR3aa: ASSEQPYNEQF
v_gene: TRBV19; CDR3aa: ASSTPTSGGEGDTQY
v_gene: TRBV7-9; CDR3aa: ASSLGTSDYNEQF
v_gene: TRBV27; CDR3aa: ASSYGGGRTDTQY
v_gene: TRBV7-9; CDR3aa: ASSRTGLESPLH
v_gene: TRBV18; CDR3aa: ASSPGTPLSPWEQY
v_gene: TRBV27; CDR3aa: ATRTGANVLT
v_gene: TRBV7-2; CDR3aa: ASSLEGWVSISPLH
v_gene: TRBV11-2; CDR3aa: ASSLMAGVNSPLH
v_gene: TRBV7-2; CDR3aa: ASSFGQNSYNEQF
v_gene: TRBV7-9; CDR3aa: ASSAGPTYEQY
v_gene: TRBV6-1; CDR3aa: ASRAVLYEQY
v_gene: TRBV9; CDR3aa: ASSPDRAPTLYNEQF
v_gene: TRBV6-5; CDR3aa: ASSGGTSSIDTQY
v_gene: TRBV5-8; CDR3aa: ASTLLGDYEQY
v_gene: TRBV6-1; CDR3aa: ASRGTELGTF
v_gene: TRBV7-3; CDR3aa: ASSTLGGGSYEQY
v_gene: TRBV19; CDR3aa: ASSPGSYNEQF
v_gene: TRBV9; CDR3aa: ASSPDSGGYT
v_gene: TRBV7-9; CDR3aa: ASSSNIPETQY
v_gene: TRBV23-1; CDR3aa: ASSQLIIGTGIGANVLT
v_gene: TRBV28; CDR3aa: ASSLFRRNEQF
v_gene: TRBV30; CDR3aa: AWSWSGTNTGELF